This T cell receptor beta chain was sequenced in a study of blood T cell repertoires in COVID-19 (TCRdb year 2020). Context from the whole study: Collaborator samples came from the United States, Italy and Spain and covered acute and convalescent phases of COVID-19. The material from the prospective study consisted of cDNA or gDNA derived from T cells, B-cell-depleted T cells, or PBMCs. Deeply sampled blood TCRbeta repertoires from subjects exposed to, actively infected with, or recovered from COVID-19 were included in the dataset. The repertoires were released in a freely available public database meant as a resource for research on the immune response to SARS-CoV-2. Samples came from the ongoing ImmuneRACE study (first 160 participants) plus 1,254 subjects from 6 global collaborators. Sample metadata almost always included a de-identified subject ID, COVID-19 status, age in years and sex. HLA class I and class II types, where available, came from metadata supplied by the sample provider rather than from assay-based typing.

Summary of the overall study and its limitations: The quantity of clinical and demographic metadata differed by source and by participant and was supplied without curation.

The junction carries 9 bases between V and J, which are trimmed by 6 bases and 6 bases respectively. The CDR3 spans 11 residues, from the cysteine through the phenylalanine. This entry keeps only the CDR3 DNA: 33 bases, framed from base 1. CDR1 and CDR2 were assigned from the germline V gene as SNHLY and FYNNEI. Whole blood was collected in K2EDTA tubes by collaborating institutions according to the institutions' own protocols. Collaborator samples were shipped for TCRbeta analysis as frozen whole blood, isolated PBMCs, or DNA extracted from either sample type. The immunoSEQ Assay, a bias-controlled multiplex PCR, was used to amplify TCRbeta CDR3 regions from genomic DNA. From the authors' description of their analysis: The number of nucleated cells in each sample was estimated by amplification of reference gene primers within the assay. To quantify the absolute abundance of each unique TCRbeta CDR3 rearrangement, sequence reads were collapsed and filtered. For each sample, productive Simpson clonality was calculated as the square root of Simpson's diversity index over productive rearrangements. What TCRdb holds here is the immuneACCESS table cut down to in-frame rearrangements. Part of the clones is not present; checked against another copy, under half of the missing clones reflect an unresolved V gene, and the others are unexplained. V and J calls and clone size follow that table, whereas D and trimming were derived from the DNA. Recorded for this sample are around 45,000 clones; 83% of them occurred a single time. The ten largest make up 8% to 9% of the sample.

On this clone itself: Its binding antigen is unknown. Per-base quality was not reported, and no clone a single base away is much larger than it.

What was sequenced was peripheral blood. The receptor was isolated from a man at least 80 years old in a cohort sampled during active COVID-19. The V and J genes are TRBV2 and TRBJ2-7, and TRBD2 may be the D gene, going by 5 matching bases. The CDR3 corresponds to CASRGGSEQYF. Here is the DNA: TGTGCCAGCAGAGGAGGCTCCGAGCAGTACTTC.